This entry lists 29 T cell receptor beta chains sequenced from one sample in a study of CD8+CD57+ T cells in acquired aplastic anemia. TCR beta VDJ and CDR3 profiles were obtained from a genomic DNA template. TCRdb analysed the reads with MiXCR anew, one entry per CDR3 protein. The repertoire holds 200,000 to 250,000 distinct CDR3 sequences, with around 60% as singletons. Sequenced sample: sorted CD4+, CD8+, or CD8+CD57+ T cells (not recorded which) from PBMCs. All receptors derive from a human donor in good health.

The chain employs TRBV5-6 and TRBJ2-3; D call uncertain. CDR1 SGHDT and CDR2 YYEEEE come from the germline V gene. The CDR3 runs to 13 residues. V was shortened by 4 bases and J by 1 base, with 7 bases between the two germline ends. The CDR3 loop is CASSAKGTDTQYF. CDR3 sequence (DNA): TGTGCCAGCAGCGCTAAGGGCACAGATACGCAGTATTTT.

V is TRBV10-3 and J is TRBJ1-2; 7 positions match TRBD1. V lost 11 bases and J lost 8; bases outside the gene matches: 8. CDR1 and CDR2 from the germline V gene are ENHRY and SYGVKD. The length of the CDR3 is 11 residues. The CDR3 sequence is CAVGQVEGYTF. The CDR3 bases are TGTGCCGTCGGACAGGTGGAAGGCTACACCTTC.

This clonotype was seen only once. A much larger clone differs from this one at a single base, so this may be a read error. V gene TRBV4-1 combines with J gene TRBJ1-4; tentatively, D is TRBD1 (6 bases). The CDR3 totals 13 residues. Germline CDR1 and CDR2: MGHRA and YSYEKL. The CDR3, as DNA: TGTGCCAGCAGTGGGATAGGGGGTGAAAAACTGTTTTTT. This encodes CASSGIGGEKLFF.

About this clonotype itself: This is likely a read error, given that the CDR3 carries no conserved phenylalanine or tryptophan at its end. Because the CDR3's place on the DNA is in doubt, the DNA is left out and the CDR3 is given as listed by TCRdb. The genes are TRBV15 and TRBJ1-6. The CDR3 extends over 8 residues, inclusive of both ends. Germline V lookup: CDR1 LNHNV, CDR2 YYDKDF (reference sequence). CDR3 region: CATRDPHY.

The chain uses TRBV28 and TRBJ2-3, with D possibly matching TRBD1 (6 bases). There are 15 residues in the CDR3. V gave up 4 bases and J gave up 4 bases, with 15 bases separating them. Germline loops: CDR1 MDHEN, CDR2 SYDVKM. The CDR3 DNA reads as TGTGCCAGCAGTTATGGAACAGGGCTGTCAGATACGCAGTATTTT. This gives the protein CASSYGTGLSDTQYF.

J is TRBJ1-5 and V is TRBV10-3; 7 nucleotides align to TRBD1. Germline lookup yields CDR1 ENHRY and CDR2 SYGVKD. Unmatched junction bases numbered 6, after V lost 6 bases and J lost 4 bases. The CDR3 is 14 residues long. The CDR3 loop reads CAIRGTEGNQPQHF. The CDR3 DNA is TGTGCCATCAGGGGGACAGAAGGTAATCAGCCCCAGCATTTT.

This clonotype has a count of ten or more. The rearrangement uses TRBV13 and TRBJ2-2; a weak D match, TRBD1 (6 bases). CDR1 and CDR2 from the germline V gene are PRHDT and FYEKMQ (reference sequence). The CDR3 runs 13 residues. V lost 2 bases and J 9 bases, leaving 10 bases between the germline ends. CDR3 nucleotides: TGTGCCAGCAGCTTAATCAGGGGACGGGAGCTGTTTTTT. Protein: CASSLIRGRELFF.

The chain links TRBV10-1 to TRBJ2-5; possibly TRBD2 for D (6 bases). CDR3 length: 13 residues. Trimming removed 6 bases from V and 2 bases from J, with 10 bases in between. Looked up from germline, CDR1 is WNHNN and CDR2 is SYGVQD (reference sequence). CDR3 DNA: TGCGCCAGCAGAATAGCGGAACAAGAGACCCAGTACTTC. Translating it yields CASRIAEQETQYF.

This clonotype occurred once. This chain connects TRBV2 to TRBJ2-7; 9 bases align to TRBD2. Germline loops: CDR1 SNHLY, CDR2 FYNNEI. The ends lost 3 bases at V and 4 bases at J; junction bases unmatched: 4. This CDR3 is 14 amino acids long. The CDR3 is CASSDASGVYEQYF. CDR3 in DNA: TGTGCCAGCAGTGATGCTAGCGGGGTTTACGAGCAGTACTTC.

The chain couples TRBV7-9 to TRBJ2-7; D perhaps matches TRBD1 (5 bases). V dropped 0 bases and J dropped 4 bases, with 13 bases sitting between them. CDR1 is SEHNR and CDR2 is FQNEAQ in the germline V gene (reference sequence). This CDR3 spans 15 amino acids. The CDR3 nucleotides are TGTGCCAGCAGCTTAGCCGACAGCCCAGGGTACGAGCAGTACTTC. Its protein is CASSLADSPGYEQYF.

This clonotype appeared many times. The chain couples TRBV7-9 to TRBJ2-2; 7 nucleotides line up with TRBD1. There are 15 residues in the CDR3. Germline V gene data show CDR1 as SEHNR and CDR2 as FQNEAQ (reference sequence). V shed 5 bases and J 5 bases; nucleotides not matched to a gene: 8. The CDR3 here is CASSPATGRTGELFF. CDR3 nucleotides: TGTGCCAGCAGCCCCGCGACAGGGCGGACCGGGGAGCTGTTTTTT.

This clonotype was observed many times. The chain links TRBV20-1 to TRBJ2-1; 9 bases map to TRBD2. The CDR3 contains 14 residues. V lost 0 bases and J lost 4; bases outside the gene matches: 1. Germline V gene lookup returns CDR1 DFQATT and CDR2 SNEGSKA (reference sequence). Written as DNA, the CDR3 is TGCAGTGCTAGAGAGCTAGCGGGATACAATGAGCAGTTCTTC. It specifies CSARELAGYNEQFF.

In this sample, this clonotype turned up a few times. V usage is TRBV28 and J usage is TRBJ2-3; the match to TRBD2 covers 7 bases. This CDR3 comprises 15 residues. After removal of 8 bases from V and 0 bases from J, the junction contained 8 bases not matched to a gene. In germline, CDR1 is MDHEN, CDR2 SYDVKM. The CDR3 sequence: CASGVRGGSTDTQYF. The DNA of the CDR3 is TGTGCCAGCGGCGTGAGGGGAGGGAGCACAGATACGCAGTATTTT.

The chain recombines TRBV5-1 with TRBJ1-1, with 10 positions matching TRBD1. From germline, CDR1 is SGHRS and CDR2 YFSETQ. V dropped 4 bases and J dropped 12; count of bases not matched to a gene: 6. The length of the CDR3 is 12 residues. The chain's CDR3 is CASSNRDRGTFF. CDR3 DNA: TGCGCCAGCAGCAACCGGGACAGGGGCACTTTCTTT.

This clonotype has a count of ten or more. J is TRBJ2-2 and V is TRBV7-3; D remains ambiguous. CDR1 and CDR2 (germline): SGHTA, FQGTGA. Trimming removed 1 base from V and 8 bases from J, with 2 bases in between. The CDR3 sequence is 11 residues long. The CDR3 DNA sequence: TGTGCCAGCAGCTTAAAGGGGGAGCTGTTTTTT. Translating it yields CASSLKGELFF.

The chain has TRBV20-1 and TRBJ2-1; TRBD2 matches 15 bases. The germline gives CDR1 DFQATT, CDR2 SNEGSKA (reference sequence). J was trimmed by 2 bases and V by 3 bases; bases with no gene match: 8. The CDR3 totals 18 residues. The CDR3 DNA sequence: TGCAGTGCTAGCTGGACTAGCGGGAGGGCCTTTCCCTACAATGAGCAGTTCTTC. Translated: CSASWTSGRAFPYNEQFF.

This clonotype was seen ten or more times. This sequence joins TRBV27 and TRBJ2-7; D might be TRBD2 (5 bases). Germline V gene lookup returns CDR1 MNHEY and CDR2 SMNVEV (reference sequence). V lost 4 bases and J 4 bases, leaving 14 bases between the germline ends. The CDR3 extends over 14 amino acids. The CDR3 bases are TGTGCCAGCAGTTACACCGGGATACAATACGAGCAGTACTTC. As protein: CASSYTGIQYEQYF.

The table lists this clonotype with many counts. The CDR3 coding sequence is TGTGCCACCAGCAGAGATCCGAGGCCCTACGAGCAGTACTTC. This codes for CATSRDPRPYEQYF. The rearrangement links TRBV15 to TRBJ2-7; the D is unclear. Germline V gene lookup returns CDR1 LNHNV and CDR2 YYDKDF (reference sequence). The CDR3 is made up of 14 amino acids. V lost 0 bases, J lost 2 bases, and 8 bases lay in between. Supplemented by reference TRBV15 and TRBJ2-7, the full variable domain reads DAMVIQNPRYQVTQFGKPVTLSCSQTLNHNVMYWYQQKSSQAPKLLFHYYDKDFNNEADTPDNFQSRRPNTSFCFLDIRSPGLGDTAMYLCATSRDPRPYEQYFGPGTRLTVT.

Only a few counts were recorded for this clonotype. The chain links TRBV20-1 to TRBJ1-2; 9 bases map to TRBD1. V dropped 4 bases and J dropped 4; count of bases not matched to a gene: 10. The CDR3 is 15 amino acids. The germline gives CDR1 DFQATT, CDR2 SNEGSKA (reference sequence). This CDR3 reads CSATGGTGSFYGYTF. The CDR3 coding sequence is TGCAGTGCTACGGGGGGGACAGGGAGTTTCTATGGCTACACCTTC.

The chain employs TRBV29-1 and TRBJ2-1, with D possibly being TRBD2 (7 bases). The CDR3 consists of 12 residues. Per the germline V gene, CDR1 is SQVTM and CDR2 is ANQGSEA. V shed 0 bases and J shed 9 bases, with 9 bases lying between them. CDR3 amino acids: CSVEDRGAEQFF. The CDR3 DNA is TGCAGCGTTGAAGATCGGGGGGCTGAGCAGTTCTTC.

This clonotype was found once. The chain is built from TRBV7-8 and TRBJ1-1; D remains ambiguous. Germline lookup yields CDR1 SGHVS and CDR2 FQNEAQ. The CDR3 has 15 amino acids. Trimming removed 1 base from V and 1 base from J, with 10 bases in between. The CDR3 DNA reads TGTGCCAGCAGCTTAGGGGCGGGGAAGAACACTGAAGCTTTCTTT. Translation: CASSLGAGKNTEAFF. Full variable domain (missing parts from reference TRBV7-8 and TRBJ1-1): GAGVSQSPRYKVAKRGQDVALRCDPISGHVSLFWYQQALGQGPEFLTYFQNEAQLDKSGLPSDRFFAERPEGSVSTLKIQRTQQEDSAVYLCASSLGAGKNTEAFFGQGTRLTVV.

In nucleotides, the CDR3 is TGCAGCGGTGAGAGATCCTACAATGAGCAGTTCTTC. Its protein is CSGERSYNEQFF. The chain employs TRBV29-1 and TRBJ2-1; D unresolved. This CDR3 has 12 residues. Trimming removed 7 bases from V and 1 base from J, with 8 bases in between. CDR1 SQVTM and CDR2 ANQGSEA come from the germline V gene.

The V and J genes are TRBV10-1 and TRBJ1-2; D is uncertain. The germline V gene has CDR1 WNHNN and CDR2 SYGVQD (reference sequence). CDR3 size: 14 residues. V was pared by 2 bases and J by 8 bases, with 15 bases between. CDR3: CASSEGKGGDGYTF. Written as DNA, the CDR3 is TGCGCCAGCAGTGAGGGGAAAGGAGGTGACGGCTACACCTTC.

In its sample, this clonotype was seen many times. The chain carries TRBV4-1 and TRBJ1-1; the D gene is possibly TRBD1 (5 bases). V was shortened by 3 bases and J by 1 base, with 12 bases between the two germline ends. CDR3 length equals 15 residues. The germline CDR1 and CDR2 sequences are MGHRA and YSYEKL. The CDR3, as DNA: TGCGCCAGCAGCCACCTACCGGGGACGAACACTGAAGCTTTCTTT. Amino acid sequence: CASSHLPGTNTEAFF.

J is TRBJ1-5 and V is TRBV12-3 or TRBV12-4; perhaps TRBD1 as D (5 bases). CDR3 size: 14 residues. V was clipped by 6 bases and J by 0 bases, with 9 bases between them. CDR3: CASSQGNSNQPQHF. The DNA of the CDR3 is TGTGCCAGCAGCCAGGGAAATAGCAATCAGCCCCAGCATTTT.

V and J are TRBV7-3 and TRBJ2-1; D is uncertain. V lost 3 bases and J 5 bases, leaving 8 bases between the germline ends. The CDR3 has 13 amino acids. CDR1 SGHTA and CDR2 FQGTGA come from the germline V gene. CDR3 in amino acids: CASSLDEDNEQFF. The CDR3 DNA sequence: TGTGCCAGCAGCTTGGACGAGGACAATGAGCAGTTCTTC.

This clonotype appeared a single time. This chain connects TRBV10-1 to TRBJ2-7; D is possibly TRBD2 (5 bases). The CDR3 consists of 14 residues. The germline V and J ends were trimmed by 3 bases and 3 bases, with 12 bases remaining between them. Germline CDR1 is WNHNN and CDR2 is SYGVQD (reference sequence). CDR3 bases: TGCGCCAGCAGTGAACTAGTACAGAACTACGAGCAGTACTTC. Protein sequence: CASSELVQNYEQYF.

The V gene is TRBV9, the J gene TRBJ1-2; no clear D. Trimming pared 0 bases from V and 4 bases from J, leaving 10 bases between. This CDR3 is 14 amino acids long. Germline V gene sequence: CDR1 SGDLS, CDR2 YYNGEE. This CDR3 reads CASSVGPQLYGYTF. CDR3 bases: TGTGCCAGCAGCGTAGGACCGCAACTCTATGGCTACACCTTC. Full variable domain (missing parts from reference TRBV9 and TRBJ1-2): DSGVTQTPKHLITATGQRVTLRCSPRSGDLSVYWYQQSLDQGLQFLIQYYNGEERAKGNILERFSAQQFPDLHSELNLSSLELGDSALYFCASSVGPQLYGYTFGSGTRLTVV.

The chain has TRBV25-1 and TRBJ2-7, with D perhaps TRBD1 or TRBD2 (5 bases each). The J call is uncertain, as TRBJ2-5 better fits the DNA end. This CDR3 is built from 13 residues. Germline V gene data show CDR1 as MGHDK and CDR2 as SYGVNS. This CDR3 is CASSVGAGRTQYF. As DNA, the CDR3 is TGTGCCAGCAGTGTAGGGGCTGGGAGGACCCAGTACTTC.